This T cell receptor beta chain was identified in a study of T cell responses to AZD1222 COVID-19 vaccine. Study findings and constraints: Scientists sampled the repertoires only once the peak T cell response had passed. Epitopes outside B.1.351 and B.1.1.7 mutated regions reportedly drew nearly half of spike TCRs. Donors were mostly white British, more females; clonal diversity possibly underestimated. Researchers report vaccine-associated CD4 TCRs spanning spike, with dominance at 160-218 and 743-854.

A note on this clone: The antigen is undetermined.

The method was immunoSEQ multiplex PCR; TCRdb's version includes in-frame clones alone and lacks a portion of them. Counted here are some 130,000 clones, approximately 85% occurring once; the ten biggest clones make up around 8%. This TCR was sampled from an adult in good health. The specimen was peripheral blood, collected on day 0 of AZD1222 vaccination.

The DNA for the CDR3 is TGTGCCAGCAGCTTAACATGGGACAGGGGGCGACTCGAACTGTTTTTT. Translated: CASSLTWDRGRLELFF. This rearrangement joins TRBV7-2 to TRBJ1-4; 12 nucleotides align to TRBD1. From germline, CDR1 is SGHTA and CDR2 FQGNSA. The length of the CDR3 is 16 residues. Trimming removed 2 bases from V and 12 bases from J; junction bases left unmatched: 10.